Sequencing of this T cell receptor (beta chain) was carried out in a study of shared clonotypes between healthy human individuals. Method: immunoSEQ multiplex PCR; TCRdb's copy keeps in-frame clones and lacks some. This table has 730,000 or so clones, more than 70% appearing once. Findings and caveats of the study: All-four-donor shared clonotypes had higher generation probabilities than non-shared clonotypes did. The study generally estimated greater richness for naive than memory subsets.

This clone occurred a few times. Its matching antigen is unknown. The clonotype originates from a woman aged 30 to 39 in good health. Sequencing was carried out using memory CD4+ T cells sorted from blood. Subset here: CD45RA-negative fraction.

CDR3 coding DNA: TGTGCCAGCAGCCAAAACAGGGATCAGCCCCAGCATTTT. Translation gives CASSQNRDQPQHF. The V call is TRBV2, the J call TRBJ1-5; a weak D match, TRBD1 (6 bases). This CDR3 is 13 amino acids long. Trimming stripped 6 bases from V and 5 bases from J, with 11 bases between. Germline CDR1 reads SNHLY; CDR2 reads FYNNEI.